This T cell receptor (beta chain) stems from a study of T cell changes during pregnancy in multiple sclerosis. Assay: immunoSEQ multiplex PCR; the TCRdb copy retains only in-frame clones and omits some. The sample holds about 70,000 clones; approximately 91% are singletons and the top ten take around 0.3%. This CDR3 contains 16 residues. The germline CDR1 and CDR2 sequences are SGHTA and FQGNSA. V trimming: 2 bases; J trimming: 1 base; junction bases outside the gene matches: 3. This chain links TRBV7-2 with TRBJ2-1, with 9 positions matching TRBD2. The sample here was CD4+ T cells from peripheral blood mononuclear cells, taken after pregnancy. This receptor was taken from a female donor with multiple sclerosis, enrolled in a pregnancy study. The CDR3 nucleotides read TGTGCCAGCAGCTTACTAAGCGGGAGGTCCTACAATGAGCAGTTCTTC. It encodes CASSLLSGRSYNEQFF.